This T cell receptor (beta chain) is from a study of blood T cell repertoires in COVID-19. Study-level background: There were acute and convalescent COVID-19 samples, and they came from the United States, Italy and Spain. From T cells, B-cell-depleted T cells, or PBMCs came the material, which was cDNA or gDNA.

Only one count was recorded for this clone. Per the original methods: Amplified reference gene primers provided the basis for estimating nucleated cell counts. The method was immunoSEQ multiplex PCR; TCRdb's version includes in-frame clones alone and lacks a portion of them. V and J calls plus clone size are reproduced from that table; the DNA served to infer D and trimming. The data show about 99,000 clones, with approximately 88% seen just once and around a quarter held by the top ten. The germline V gene has CDR1 MNHEY and CDR2 SVGEGT. The CDR3 totals 13 residues. V was clipped by 6 bases and J by 3 bases, with 9 bases between them.

The origin of this receptor is a man between 60 and 75 years old with acute or convalescent COVID-19. Sequenced input: peripheral blood. The V and J genes are TRBV6-2 or TRBV6-3 and TRBJ2-1; the D gene is possibly TRBD1 (6 bases). The CDR3 DNA sequence: TGTGCCAGCAGCGGACAGATCTACAATGAGCAGTTCTTC. This translates into CASSGQIYNEQFF.